This T cell receptor beta chain was sequenced in a study of T cell changes during pregnancy in multiple sclerosis. Sequencing was performed with immunoSEQ multiplex PCR; in TCRdb, only in-frame clones are kept and a portion is missing. The sample holds under 60,000 clones; approximately 90% are singletons and the top ten take more than 0.35%. The CDR3 is 13 amino acids. Germline loops: CDR1 SGHKS, CDR2 YYEKEE (reference sequence). The V and J ends lost 0 bases and 1 base respectively, with 5 bases between them. The gene calls are TRBV5-5 and TRBJ2-7; possibly TRBD1 for D (5 bases). The source of this sequence is a female donor in good health, enrolled as a control in a pregnancy study. The material was CD4+ T cells from peripheral blood mononuclear cells, obtained in the second trimester of pregnancy. CDR3 in amino acids: CASSLDRSYEQYF. The CDR3 DNA follows: TGTGCCAGCAGCTTGGACAGGTCCTACGAGCAGTACTTC.